The 19 T cell receptor beta chains presented below share a single source sample, sequenced in a study of graft-versus-host responses after intestinal transplantation. Their cognate antigens are unknown. Measured with immunoSEQ multiplex PCR; TCRdb has only the in-frame clones, and not every one. Among 100,000 to 110,000 clones, 87% were seen once, and the ten largest hold around 0.98%. This sample comprised unstimulated CD4+ T cells sorted from spleen or lymph node cells, obtained before transplant. These TCRs come from a human donor who was the organ donor for an intestinal transplant.

The rearrangement joins TRBV9 to TRBJ1-1; TRBD1 agrees at 7 bases. The CDR3 totals 15 residues. In germline, CDR1 is SGDLS, CDR2 YYNGEE. The V and J ends lost 0 bases and 1 base, in that order; junction bases with no gene match: 3. The CDR3 region is CASSVAPGGNTEAFF. In DNA form, the CDR3 reads TGTGCCAGCAGCGTAGCCCCAGGGGGGAACACTGAAGCTTTCTTT.

The chain links TRBV5-4 to TRBJ1-1; tentative D call: TRBD1 (6 bases). The CDR3 totals 13 residues. Germline loops: CDR1 SGHNT, CDR2 YYREEE (reference sequence). The V gene lost 0 bases and the J gene lost 5 bases, with 8 bases spanning the gap. The CDR3 coding sequence is TGTGCCAGCAGCTTGGAGACAGGAACTGAAGCTTTCTTT. Translation: CASSLETGTEAFF.

V is TRBV6-6 and J is TRBJ1-1, with D possibly being TRBD1 (6 bases). CDR1 is MNHNY, CDR2 SVGAGI, per germline (reference sequence). This CDR3 region has 14 residues. The V and J ends lost 8 bases and 1 base respectively, with 14 bases between them. The CDR3 protein is CASSTGSWNTEAFF. DNA of the CDR3: TGTGCCAGCTCCACAGGGTCCTGGAACACTGAAGCTTTCTTT.

V and J are TRBV5-1 and TRBJ2-1; 15 bases match TRBD2. This CDR3 is 16 amino acids long. Germline assignment: CDR1 SGHRS and CDR2 YFSETQ. Trimming took 0 bases from V and 7 from J; bases not matched to a gene: 2. CDR3 protein: CASSLVGTSGGNEQFF. CDR3 bases: TGCGCCAGCAGCTTGGTAGGGACTAGCGGGGGGAATGAGCAGTTCTTC.

The chain joins TRBV5-4 to TRBJ1-1; no definite D call. The CDR3 has 13 residues. The germline V gene has CDR1 SGHNT and CDR2 YYREEE (reference sequence). V shed 2 bases and J shed 1 base, with 6 bases lying between them. CDR3 nucleotides: TGTGCCAGCAGCTTAGGGAAGAACACTGAAGCTTTCTTT. This encodes CASSLGKNTEAFF.

The V call is TRBV11-2, the J call TRBJ2-1; TRBD2 matches 7 bases. V dropped 3 bases and J dropped 7; count of bases not matched to a gene: 9. Germline-derived CDR1 and CDR2 are SGHAT and FQNNGV. This CDR3 has 15 amino acids. The CDR3 nucleotides read TGTGCCAGCAGCTTCGTCAGCGGGACCAAGAATGAGCAGTTCTTC. It is translated as CASSFVSGTKNEQFF. Drawing the rest from reference TRBV11-2 and TRBJ2-1, the complete variable domain is EAGVAQSPRYKIIEKRQSVAFWCNPISGHATLYWYQQILGQGPKLLIQFQNNGVVDDSQLPKDRFSAERLKGVDSTLKIQPAKLEDSAVYLCASSFVSGTKNEQFFGPGTRLTVL.

V is TRBV28 and J is TRBJ2-1, with 8 nucleotides matching TRBD1. Germline V lookup: CDR1 MDHEN, CDR2 SYDVKM. J gave up 6 bases and V 4 bases, and 11 bases lay outside the gene matches. There are 16 residues in the CDR3. In nucleotides, the CDR3 is TGTGCCAGCAGTTCTTTGGGACAGGTAGTACGCAATGAGCAGTTCTTC. Its protein product is CASSSLGQVVRNEQFF.

This chain uses TRBV7-2 with TRBJ1-2; D gene uncertain. From germline, CDR1 is SGHTA and CDR2 FQGNSA. V was pared by 2 bases and J by 0 bases, with 10 bases between. The CDR3 spans 15 residues. The CDR3 nucleotides are TGTGCCAGCAGCTTACCCGCAGGTTCTAACTATGGCTACACCTTC. Translating gives CASSLPAGSNYGYTF.

The chain joins TRBV4-1 to TRBJ1-6, with D perhaps TRBD1 (6 bases). CDR3 length equals 14 residues. Trimming pared 6 bases from V and 9 bases from J, leaving 15 bases between. Per germline, CDR1 MGHRA and CDR2 YSYEKL. The CDR3 DNA follows: TGCGCCAGCAGGAAACAGGGTAGCGGTTCACCCCTCCACTTT. It encodes CASRKQGSGSPLHF.

The chain uses TRBV11-2 and TRBJ2-7, with 9 nucleotides matching TRBD1. Germline CDR1 is SGHAT and CDR2 is FQNNGV. V was pared by 8 bases and J by 2 bases, with 10 bases of the junction left unmatched. The CDR3 is 15 amino acids. The CDR3 coding sequence is TGTGCCAGCGGGCCGGGACAGGGTCCCCCCTACGAGCAGTACTTC. As protein: CASGPGQGPPYEQYF.

The genes are TRBV30 and TRBJ2-5; TRBD2 might be the D (7 bases). The V gene lost 4 bases and the J gene lost 9 bases, with 18 bases spanning the gap. CDR3 length equals 13 residues. Germline CDR1 and CDR2: GTSNPN and SVGIG (reference sequence). This CDR3 reads CAWKASRGAPQYF. CDR3 nucleotides: TGTGCCTGGAAGGCGTCTCGGGGGGCACCCCAGTACTTC. The entire variable domain, with the rest obtained from reference TRBV30 and TRBJ2-5, is as follows: SQTIHQWPATLVQPVGSPLSLECTVEGTSNPNLYWYRQAAGRGLQLLFYSVGIGQISSEVPQNLSASRPQDRQFILSSKKLLLSDSGFYLCAWKASRGAPQYFGPGTRLLVL.

V gene TRBV28 combines with J gene TRBJ1-1; D gene uncertain. The germline CDR1 and CDR2 sequences are MDHEN and SYDVKM. The length of the CDR3 is 12 residues. Trimming took 1 base from V and 11 from J, leaving 11 bases between them. CDR3 in amino acids: CASSLYRRRAFF. The DNA for the CDR3 is TGTGCCAGCAGTTTATATCGGCGTCGGGCTTTCTTT.

V is TRBV4-2 and J is TRBJ2-3, with D perhaps matching TRBD2 (5 bases). The V gene's germline CDR1 is LGHNA and CDR2 YNFKEQ. The CDR3 length is 13 residues. Trimming took 3 bases from V and 5 from J, leaving 9 bases between them. The CDR3 bases are TGTGCCAGCAGCCAGGACTTTCAAGATACGCAGTATTTT. Translation gives CASSQDFQDTQYF.

This clone appeared once. The chain is built from TRBV19 and TRBJ1-6, with D uncertain. The CDR3 is 14 amino acids. The V end was cut by 4 bases, the J end by 7 bases, with 11 bases between. Germline V gene lookup returns CDR1 LNHDA and CDR2 SQIVND (reference sequence). In DNA, the CDR3 is TGTGCCAGTAGTAGTATACCTGGGAATTCACCCCTCCACTTT. Translation gives CASSSIPGNSPLHF.

The chain couples TRBV18 to TRBJ2-5; the D is unclear. The V end lost 2 bases, the J end lost 5 bases, and 6 bases lay between the germline ends. The CDR3 runs 12 residues. Germline V gene data show CDR1 as KGHSH and CDR2 as LQKENI. Here the CDR3 DNA reads TGTGCCAGCTCACCAGCCGGGGAGACCCAGTACTTC. Residues: CASSPAGETQYF.

The J gene is TRBJ2-2, the V gene TRBV18; 7 nucleotides line up with TRBD2. There are 16 residues in the CDR3. CDR1 and CDR2 (germline): KGHSH, LQKENI. Trimming at V came to 3 bases and at J to 5 bases, leaving 9 bases not matched to a gene. The CDR3 sequence is CASSPIRGVQTGELFF. Written as DNA, the CDR3 is TGTGCCAGCTCACCGATCCGGGGGGTACAGACCGGGGAGCTGTTTTTT.

This clone was picked up one time. The rearrangement joins TRBV9 to TRBJ1-6; D possibly corresponds to TRBD1 (5 bases). Germline CDR1 is SGDLS and CDR2 is YYNGEE. V lost 4 bases, J lost 7 bases, and 15 bases lay in between. The CDR3 sequence is 15 residues long. In nucleotides, the CDR3 is TGTGCCAGCAGCCCAAAGGTACAGGAGAATTCACCCCTCCACTTT. As protein: CASSPKVQENSPLHF.

In nucleotides, the CDR3 is TGTGCCAGCGGCGGAAGAGAGACCCAGTACTTC. This gives the protein CASGGRETQYF. The V call is TRBV28, the J call TRBJ2-5; D ambiguous. Germline lookup yields CDR1 MDHEN and CDR2 SYDVKM. Trimming removed 8 bases from V and 4 bases from J, with 8 bases in between. The CDR3 is made up of 11 amino acids.

In nucleotides, the CDR3 is TGTGCCAGCAGCTCACAGGGTCGGACTGAAGCTTTCTTT. Amino acids: CASSSQGRTEAFF. The V call is TRBV11-2, the J call TRBJ1-1; tentatively, D is TRBD1 (6 bases). Germline CDR1 is SGHAT and CDR2 is FQNNGV. This CDR3 is 13 amino acids long. The ends were cut back, 4 bases at V and 5 bases at J, with 11 bases in the middle.